Shown below are 26 T cell receptor beta chains from a single sample sequenced in a study of Graves' ophthalmopathy and Graves' hyperthyroidism. Amplified TCR beta CDR3 regions were obtained using RNA transcripts as template. Following a first-round RT-PCR that used HTBI primers, a second-round multiplex PCR was carried out. TCRdb used MiXCR to reprocess the multiplex PCR reads, holding one entry per CDR3 protein. The sample holds about 740,000 distinct CDR3 sequences; roughly 41% are singletons and the top ten take roughly 46%. Sample: peripheral blood. All receptors derive from an adult man with Graves' ophthalmopathy.

This clonotype was observed a single time. The V and J genes are TRBV20-1 and TRBJ1-2; 8 bases are a match to TRBD1. Germline V gene data show CDR1 as DFQATT and CDR2 as SNEGSKA (reference sequence). V dropped 5 bases and J dropped 8; count of bases not matched to a gene: 10. The CDR3 totals 13 residues. CDR3 sequence: CSAPTGQGGGYTF. The CDR3, as DNA: TGCAGTGCTCCCACAGGACAGGGCGGCGGCTACACCTTC.

With respect to this clonotype: A much larger clone lies one base from this, so it may be a read error. The V gene is TRBV24-1, the J gene TRBJ1-5; 10 bases line up with TRBD1. The CDR3 consists of 16 residues. V lost 4 bases and J lost 6; bases outside the gene matches: 8. Germline CDR1 and CDR2: KGHDR and SFDVKD. Written as DNA, the CDR3 is TGTGCCACCAGTGACCCAGGGACAGGGGTGACTCAGCCCCAGCATTTT. Residues: CATSDPGTGVTQPQHF.

This clonotype was detected many times. The chain links TRBV10-3 to TRBJ1-2; 10 nucleotides align to TRBD1. Losses at the gene ends were 4 bases for V and 4 bases for J; bases not matched to a gene: 3. CDR3 size: 14 residues. Germline assignment: CDR1 ENHRY and CDR2 SYGVKD. The DNA of the CDR3 is TGTGCCATCAGTGGGGACAGGGGATTCTATGGCTACACCTTC. Encoded protein: CAISGDRGFYGYTF.

The chain uses TRBV24-1 and TRBJ1-2, with D unresolved. Germline loops: CDR1 KGHDR, CDR2 SFDVKD. The CDR3 sequence is 17 residues long. The V gene lost 5 bases and the J gene lost 4 bases, with 22 bases spanning the gap. The CDR3 protein is CATSAPGRPDLSYGYTF. DNA for the CDR3: TGTGCCACCAGTGCCCCCGGGAGACCGGATTTAAGCTATGGCTACACCTTC.

This clonotype was seen repeatedly, ten times or more. The chain uses TRBV25-1 and TRBJ1-2, with D perhaps TRBD1 (5 bases). This CDR3 comprises 14 residues. V dropped 3 bases and J dropped 6 bases, with 14 bases sitting between them. Germline CDR1 MGHDK, CDR2 SYGVNS. This chain's CDR3 is CASSDPLGGDGYTF. As DNA, the CDR3 is TGTGCCAGCAGTGATCCCTTAGGAGGGGATGGCTACACCTTC.

This clonotype was seen more than once but under ten times. The junction and the germline gene differ at one end; a read error may be behind it. The rearrangement joins TRBV25-1 to TRBJ1-6; perhaps TRBD1 as D (5 bases). The V gene's germline CDR1 is MGHDK and CDR2 SYGVNS. This CDR3 is built from 15 residues. As DNA, the CDR3 is TGCGCCAGCAGCCAAGATTCTGGGGGGAATTCACCCCTCCACTTT. As protein: CASSQDSGGNSPLHF.

The chain uses TRBV15 and TRBJ1-2; weak D call: TRBD1 (6 bases). V was shortened by 3 bases and J by 0 bases, with 11 bases between the two germline ends. The CDR3 spans 15 residues. CDR1 is LNHNV and CDR2 is YYDKDF in the germline V gene (reference sequence). In DNA form, the CDR3 reads TGTGCCACCAGCAGCCGGGACACAGCTAACTATGGCTACACCTTC. Protein product: CATSSRDTANYGYTF.

V and J are TRBV11-2 and TRBJ2-7; 7 nucleotides match TRBD1. The CDR3 length is 15 residues. V lost 5 bases, J lost 5 bases, and 12 bases stayed unmatched. The germline V gene encodes CDR1 SGHAT and CDR2 FQNNGV. The chain's CDR3 is CASSPTQTGNDEQYF. CDR3 DNA sequence: TGTGCCAGCAGCCCGACCCAGACAGGGAACGACGAGCAGTACTTC.

This clonotype has ten or more counts. This chain connects TRBV7-9 to TRBJ1-2; TRBD1 matches 7 bases. The CDR3 is 16 amino acids. J was trimmed by 2 bases and V by 1 base; bases with no gene match: 7. Germline V lookup: CDR1 SEHNR, CDR2 FQNEAQ (reference sequence). The CDR3 spells CASSLVPGGSNYGYTF. The CDR3 DNA sequence: TGTGCCAGCAGCTTAGTCCCAGGGGGATCAAACTATGGCTACACCTTC.

This clonotype was counted a few times. This chain joins TRBV12-3 or TRBV12-4 and TRBJ2-2; TRBD2 matches 13 bases. V lost 7 bases and J lost 5; bases outside the gene matches: 10. CDR3 length: 17 amino acids. The CDR3 bases are TGTGCCAGCACCGCGGGACTAGCGGGGAGAGGGACCGGGGAGCTGTTTTTT. This encodes CASTAGLAGRGTGELFF.

This clonotype was seen a few times. This chain links TRBV12-3 or TRBV12-4 with TRBJ2-2, with D perhaps given as TRBD1 or TRBD2 (5 bases each). This CDR3 contains 17 residues. With 5 bases removed from V and 4 bases from J, the gap between germline ends came to 20 bases. The CDR3 coding sequence is TGTGCCAGCAGTCCAAGGGCTGTAGGGACCGGCACCGGGGAGCTGTTTTTT. This translates into CASSPRAVGTGTGELFF.

The chain is built from TRBV25-1 and TRBJ2-2, with D perhaps matching TRBD2 (5 bases). V dropped 8 bases and J dropped 2 bases, with 21 bases sitting between them. Germline assignment: CDR1 MGHDK and CDR2 SYGVNS. The length of the CDR3 is 17 residues. The CDR3 DNA reads as TGTGCCAGCTCACCAGCCACGTACCCTAGCAACACCGGGGAGCTGTTTTTT. Translated: CASSPATYPSNTGELFF. The whole variable domain, remainder taken from reference TRBV25-1 and TRBJ2-2, is EADIYQTPRYLVIGTGKKITLECSQTMGHDKMYWYQQDPGMELHLIHYSYGVNSTEKGDLSSESTVSRIRTEHFPLTLESARPSHTSQYLCASSPATYPSNTGELFFGEGSRLTVL.

The chain combines TRBV20-1 with TRBJ1-6; D possibly corresponds to TRBD1 (6 bases). The CDR3 has 17 residues. V lost 0 bases and J lost 0, with 12 bases in between. The germline gives CDR1 DFQATT, CDR2 SNEGSKA (reference sequence). This CDR3 is CSARDATGSSYNSPLHF. In nucleotides, the CDR3 is TGCAGTGCTAGAGACGCCACAGGGAGCTCCTATAATTCACCCCTCCACTTT.

Comment on this clonotype: Being one base from a much bigger clone, this may be a read error. The chain uses TRBV10-3 and TRBJ1-2; D not resolved. The CDR3 contains 13 residues. V was cut by 11 bases and J by 4 bases, with 17 bases left in between. In germline, CDR1 is ENHRY, CDR2 SYGVKD. CDR3 sequence reads: CAGSEEHLYGYTF. CDR3 DNA: TGTGCCGGCAGTGAAGAACACCTCTATGGCTACACCTTC.

With respect to this clonotype: This CDR3 is missing its conserved last phenylalanine or tryptophan, likely due to a read error. The chain employs TRBV11-2 and TRBJ1-1, with a tentative D call TRBD1 (6 bases). Germline-derived CDR1 and CDR2 are SGHAT and FQNNGV. V was trimmed by 5 bases and J by 1 base, leaving 11 bases between them. CDR3 length equals 14 residues. CDR3 in DNA: TGTGCCAGCAGCGTCCGACAGGAGAACACTGAAGCTTTCTTA. It specifies CASSVRQENTEAFL.

The chain recombines TRBV28 with TRBJ1-2; D is undetermined. The V gene's germline CDR1 is MDHEN and CDR2 SYDVKM. The CDR3 extends over 14 amino acids. The V end lost 2 bases, the J end lost 7 bases, and 14 bases lay between the germline ends. CDR3 DNA: TGTGCCAGCAGTTTAGATCCCACCATGAGTGGCTACACCTTC. Protein sequence: CASSLDPTMSGYTF.

The V call is TRBV10-3, the J call TRBJ1-2, with 7 bases matching TRBD1. The CDR3 totals 12 residues. CDR1 and CDR2 (germline): ENHRY, SYGVKD. V was pared by 5 bases and J by 8 bases, with 5 bases of the junction left unmatched. This CDR3 reads CAISKGGNGYTF. In nucleotides, the CDR3 is TGTGCCATCAGTAAAGGGGGCAACGGCTACACCTTC.

The sample holds a few counts of this clonotype. The V and J genes are TRBV5-4 and TRBJ1-2, with D uncertain. The CDR3 covers 11 residues. Germline V gives CDR1 SGHNT, CDR2 YYREEE (reference sequence). Deletions cut 4 bases from V and 7 bases from J, with 8 bases between. CDR3: CASSDEVGYTF. The CDR3 DNA is TGTGCCAGCAGCGACGAGGTTGGCTACACCTTC.

CDR3 bases: TGCAGTATTACCCGGGGGGCGCGCACCGGGGAGCTGTTTTTT. It is translated as CSITRGARTGELFF. This chain connects TRBV29-1 to TRBJ2-2, with D tentatively TRBD2 (7 bases). This CDR3 comprises 14 residues. Germline CDR1 SQVTM, CDR2 ANQGSEA.

With regard to this clonotype: The final CDR3 position lacks the conserved phenylalanine or tryptophan, pointing to a likely read error. This chain connects TRBV25-1 to TRBJ1-2, with no clear D. The length of the CDR3 is 13 residues. From germline, CDR1 is MGHDK and CDR2 SYGVNS. CDR3 in DNA: TGTGCCAGCAGTGAATCTAACGACTATGACTACACCCTC. The encoded protein is CASSESNDYDYTL.

Many counts were recorded for this clonotype. The gene calls are TRBV29-1 and TRBJ2-6; 7 bases are shared with TRBD1. J was trimmed by 0 bases and V by 0 bases; bases with no gene match: 5. Germline V gene sequence: CDR1 SQVTM, CDR2 ANQGSEA. The length of the CDR3 is 17 residues. The DNA for the CDR3 is TGCAGCGTTGAAGACAGGGGGTTAAGCTCTGGGGCCAACGTCCTGACTTTC. Translated, it gives CSVEDRGLSSGANVLTF.

This clonotype showed up many times. The chain joins TRBV29-1 to TRBJ2-7, with D possibly being TRBD1 (5 bases). V was pared by 1 base and J by 3 bases, with 10 bases between. The CDR3 length is 13 residues. From germline, CDR1 is SQVTM and CDR2 ANQGSEA. This CDR3 is CSVEGQGIYEQYF. CDR3 DNA sequence: TGCAGCGTTGAAGGGCAGGGTATCTACGAGCAGTACTTC.

Note on this clonotype: At one boundary the junction diverges from the germline segment, which might be a read error. This chain joins TRBV5-1 and TRBJ2-2; 7 bases line up with TRBD2. The CDR3 has 17 residues. CDR1 SGHRS and CDR2 YFSETQ come from the germline V gene. This chain's CDR3 is CASRLVARGSNTGELFF. The CDR3 region has the DNA TGCGCCAGCCGCTTGGTCGCTCGCGGGAGTAACACCGGGGAGCTGTTTTTT.

This clonotype was observed many times. The chain employs TRBV14 and TRBJ2-7; D is uncertain. Germline CDR1 is SGHDN and CDR2 is FVKESK. The CDR3 has 15 amino acids. V lost 2 bases to trimming and J lost 4 bases, with 15 bases between them. CDR3 bases: TGTGCCAGCAGCCAACACCCCGGCCGTAGGTACGAGCAGTACTTC. Translated: CASSQHPGRRYEQYF.

The chain joins TRBV10-3 to TRBJ1-6, with 9 bases fitting TRBD1. The CDR3 is made up of 15 amino acids. Germline values: CDR1 ENHRY, CDR2 SYGVKD. DNA of the CDR3: TGTGTCAGCAGTATAGGGACAGGGACCACGTCACCCCTCCACTTT. It codes for CVSSIGTGTTSPLHF.

This clonotype has only a few counts. Mismatch with germline at one junction end may stem from a read error. This chain joins TRBV24-1 and TRBJ1-5; 9 bases match TRBD1. The CDR3 extends over 15 amino acids. In germline, CDR1 is KGHDR, CDR2 SFDVKD. CDR3 region: CASSEAGQGGLPQHF. CDR3 sequence (DNA): TGTGCCAGCAGTGAAGCGGGACAGGGAGGTTTGCCCCAGCATTTT.